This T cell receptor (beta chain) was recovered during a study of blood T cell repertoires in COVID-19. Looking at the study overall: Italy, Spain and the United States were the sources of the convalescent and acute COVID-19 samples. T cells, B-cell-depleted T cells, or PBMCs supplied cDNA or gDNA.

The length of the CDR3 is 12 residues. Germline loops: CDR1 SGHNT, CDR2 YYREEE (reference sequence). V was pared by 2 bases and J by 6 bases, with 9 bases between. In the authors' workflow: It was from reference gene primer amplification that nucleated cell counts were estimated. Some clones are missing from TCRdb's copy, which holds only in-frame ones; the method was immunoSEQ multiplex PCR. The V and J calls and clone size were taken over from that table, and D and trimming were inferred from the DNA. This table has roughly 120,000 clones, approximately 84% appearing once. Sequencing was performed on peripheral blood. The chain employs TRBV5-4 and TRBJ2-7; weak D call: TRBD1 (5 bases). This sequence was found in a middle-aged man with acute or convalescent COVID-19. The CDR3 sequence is CASSFGHFEQYF. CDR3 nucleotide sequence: TGTGCCAGCAGCTTTGGACACTTCGAGCAGTACTTC.